The T cell receptor (beta chain) under discussion was sequenced for a study of T cell repertoires in cytomegalovirus infection. Study-wide points: There were HLA-C-restricted CMV-specific TCR beta clonotypes dominating the ex vivo response. There were carriers of CMV plus the relevant HLA, and cumulative public TCR beta family frequency identified them.

This clonotype was observed a few times. Antigen specificity is unknown. In TCRdb, the reads were re-called with MiXCR into one record per CDR3 protein. In the table there are about 680,000 distinct CDR3 sequences, roughly 26% of which are singletons. The length of the CDR3 is 15 residues. The germline gives CDR1 SNHLY, CDR2 FYNNEI. The V and J ends lost 8 bases and 1 base respectively, with 17 bases between them. The chain uses TRBV2 and TRBJ1-1; D unclear. Input material: CD8+ T cells from PBMCs. The source of this sequence is a human donor in good health (CMV status not recorded). Some clones in this sample may be carry-over from other donors' samples. CDR3: CASGLIWSSNTEAFF. The CDR3 DNA reads as TGTGCCAGCGGGTTAATTTGGTCTTCGAACACTGAAGCTTTCTTT.